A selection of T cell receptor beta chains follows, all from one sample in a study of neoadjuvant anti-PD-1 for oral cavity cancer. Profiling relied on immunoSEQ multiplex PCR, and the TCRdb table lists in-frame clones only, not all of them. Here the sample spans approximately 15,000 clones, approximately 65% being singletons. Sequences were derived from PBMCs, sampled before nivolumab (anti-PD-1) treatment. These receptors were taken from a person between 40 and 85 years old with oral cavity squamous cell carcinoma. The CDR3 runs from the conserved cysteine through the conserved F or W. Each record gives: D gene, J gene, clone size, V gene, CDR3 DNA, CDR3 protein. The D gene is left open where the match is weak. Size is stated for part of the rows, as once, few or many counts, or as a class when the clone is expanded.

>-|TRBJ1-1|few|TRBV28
TGTGCCAGCAGTTTGGATCTGGCGGCAGTCTCCATGAACACTGAAGCTTTCTTT
CASSLDLAAVSMNTEAFF
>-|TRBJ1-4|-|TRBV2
TGTGCCAGCAGTGAGAGTCAACTTAATGAAAAACTGTTTTTT
CASSESQLNEKLFF
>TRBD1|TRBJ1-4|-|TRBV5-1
TGCGCCAGCAGCACAGGGGACGTAACTAATGAAAAACTGTTTTTT
CASSTGDVTNEKLFF
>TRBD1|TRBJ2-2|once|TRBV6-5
TGTGCCAGCAGGACTACAGGGGGCGCCGGGGAGCTGTTTTTT
CASRTTGGAGELFF
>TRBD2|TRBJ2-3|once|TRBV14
TGTGCCAGCAGCGTTTCCGGGACTAGCGCAGATACGCAGTATTTT
CASSVSGTSADTQYF
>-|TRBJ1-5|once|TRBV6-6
TGTGCCAGCAGCCGCGAGGGAGGCGGGCGACAGCCCCAGCATTTT
CASSREGGGRQPQHF
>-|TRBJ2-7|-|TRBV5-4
TGTGCCAGCAGCTTGACCGAAGGACCCTACGAGCAGTACTTC
CASSLTEGPYEQYF
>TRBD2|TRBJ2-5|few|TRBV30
TGTTCCTATAGCGGGAACGAAGAGACCCAGTACTTC
CSYSGNEETQYF
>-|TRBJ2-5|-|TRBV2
TGTGCCAGCAGGGACTGGGCAACAGAGACCCAGTACTTC
CASRDWATETQYF
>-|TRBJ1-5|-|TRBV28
TGTGCCAGCAGTTTAACAGGGAACGGCAATCAGCCCCAGCATTTT
CASSLTGNGNQPQHF
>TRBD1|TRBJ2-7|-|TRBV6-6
TGTGCCAGCAGCCAAGTCGGTGACAGGGCCGAGCAGTACTTC
CASSQVGDRAEQYF
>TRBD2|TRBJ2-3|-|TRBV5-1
TGCGCCAGCAGCCCCGGACTAGCGGGACGCACAGATACGCAGTATTTT
CASSPGLAGRTDTQYF
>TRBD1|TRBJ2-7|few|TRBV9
TGTGCCAGCAGCGTACCCGGGACAGGGACCAGGTCCTACGAGCAGTACTTC
CASSVPGTGTRSYEQYF
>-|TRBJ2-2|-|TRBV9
TGTGCCAGCAGCGCAGGGGTCGTGGACACCGGGGAGCTGTTTTTT
CASSAGVVDTGELFF
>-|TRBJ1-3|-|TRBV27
TGTGCCAGCAGTTATCAACCGGGACATCCGAGCTCTGGAAACACCATATATTTT
CASSYQPGHPSSGNTIYF
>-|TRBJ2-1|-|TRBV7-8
TGTGCCAGCAGTCTGGTGGTGGCTAATGAGCAGTTCTTC
CASSLVVANEQFF
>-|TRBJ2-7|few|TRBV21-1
TGTGCCAGCAGCCTAGGGGACTTTAACTACGAGCAGTACTTC
CASSLGDFNYEQYF
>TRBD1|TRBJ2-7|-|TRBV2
TGTGCCAGCAGCCGAACAGGGGCCGGTTCCTACGAGCAGTACTTC
CASSRTGAGSYEQYF